This entry features one T cell receptor beta chain sequence. Its antigen is not known. This record belongs to a study of T cell responses to AZD1222 COVID-19 vaccine. The study, taken as a whole, reports: The study identified only a handful of AZD1222 recipients as seropositive at baseline.

Profiled with immunoSEQ multiplex PCR; TCRdb holds only in-frame clones, not every one. The data contain about 99,000 clones, about nine tenths of them singletons. Trimming removed 8 bases at V and 11 bases at J, with 24 bases between. The CDR3 is made up of 15 amino acids. Germline V gene data show CDR1 as MDHEN and CDR2 as SYDVKM. The specimen comprised peripheral blood, sampled on day 0 of AZD1222 vaccination. The genes are TRBV28 and TRBJ1-4, with no clear D. The sequence derives from an adult in good health. CDR3 amino acids: CASGRPGSGMGKLFF. CDR3 sequence (DNA): TGTGCCAGCGGCCGCCCCGGGAGTGGGATGGGGAAACTGTTTTTT.